These T cell receptor beta chains were read from a single sample in a study of blood T cell repertoires in COVID-19. The data were produced by immunoSEQ multiplex PCR, yet TCRdb's version contains in-frame clones alone and is incomplete. This sample has 150,000 to 200,000 clones; roughly 90% occur once, and the top ten carry approximately 2.9%. What was sequenced was peripheral blood. These receptors were taken from a man in his fifties or sixties with acute or convalescent COVID-19. Both conserved end residues are part of each CDR3.

v_gene	j_gene	CDR3aa
TRBV4-3	TRBJ1-6	CASSLTGKSPLHF
TRBV11-2	TRBJ2-4	CASEWSQGKNIQYF
TRBV11-1	TRBJ2-1	CASSLSELAGNNEQFF
TRBV7-9	TRBJ2-1	CASSLAGTGVRSEQFF
TRBV7-9	TRBJ2-5	CASSRETGGYQETQYF
TRBV18	TRBJ1-2	CASSRGLIYGYTF
TRBV9	TRBJ2-1	CASSAKHGSHEQFF
TRBV3-1/TRBV3-2	TRBJ1-2	CASSTARGYGYTF
TRBV5-1	TRBJ1-1	CASSPTIDTEAFF
TRBV7-8	TRBJ2-2	CASSRTGDTGELFF
TRBV9	TRBJ2-1	CASSVGLAGRNEQFF
TRBV5-4	TRBJ2-1	CASSVGERPAYNEQFF
TRBV7-3	TRBJ2-2	CASSLSAGTGELFF
TRBV5-1	TRBJ2-3	CASSLAEASTDTQYF
TRBV19	TRBJ2-2	CASSQTGIPGELFF
TRBV7-2	TRBJ2-5	CASSVGGAGQKTQYF
TRBV5-1	TRBJ1-2	CASSLPGTGDGYTF
TRBV3-1/TRBV3-2	TRBJ1-4	CASSQEPGREKLFF
TRBV9	TRBJ2-7	CASSASGTGGYEQYF
TRBV5-5	TRBJ1-5	CASSPGTTSNQPQHF
TRBV30	TRBJ1-3	CAWSVGRATGNTIYF
TRBV5-1	TRBJ1-5	CASSLVGDLGQPQHF
TRBV5-4	TRBJ1-2	CASSLEAQGAPGYTF
TRBV6-4	TRBJ1-1	CASSGLQGRRNTEAFF